Here is one T cell receptor (beta chain) with its context. In its sample, this clone was seen many times. The clone's antigen remains unknown. Read data end 3 residues before the CDR3 end; the end is taken from the germline J gene. V lost 6 bases and J lost 2 bases, and the count of bases not matched to a germline gene is 9. For CDR1 and CDR2, the germline V gene lists MGHRA and YSYEKL. The CDR3 has 15 amino acids, counting the end cysteine and phenylalanine. Sequencing covers 36 bases of the CDR3, shown here with the frame starting at base 1. Both CVID patients and healthy controls were predominantly of Caucasian heritage. Heparinized peripheral whole blood samples of about 4.5 to 8 ml were collected from each donor. Genomic DNA from adults with common variable immune deficiency (CVID) and from healthy adult controls was used to sequence TCRbeta CDR3 repertoires. The control group comprised some 22 healthy adult volunteers, some 12 female and about 10 male, aged roughly 23 to 66 years with a mean age of around 35. Diluted blood was subjected to density centrifugation over Hypaque 1077 or Ficoll-Paque for isolation of peripheral blood mononuclear cells. Genomic DNA was obtained from unsorted mononuclear cells using either Qiagen column purification or a centrifugation-based method.

This sample stems from a study of T cell clonality in common variable immunodeficiency (dated by TCRdb to the mid-2010s). What the work shows at the level of the full study, not this receptor alone: CVID TCRbeta sequences were reported to have fewer deletions and N-nucleotide insertions and to lack highly modified clones with 13 or more V deletions. Compared with healthy controls, CVID subjects showed increased TCRbeta clonality (t-test p = 0.018), a feature most characteristic of about a third of subjects. The authors noted that sequencing repertoires of T cell subpopulations would be needed to clarify what caused the increased clonality in CVID. Healthy controls shared more TCRbeta clones with each other than CVID subjects shared among themselves (p < 0.0001). Differences among patients in the CVID cohort limited the correlations between repertoire features and clinical complications. Even though DNA input was equal, the average per sample came to some 90,000 unique sequences for controls compared with about 31,547 for CVID samples.

For sequencing, equivalent amounts of genomic DNA were input from CVID and control samples. For every sample, a 60 bp segment covering the rearranged TCRbeta CDR3 region was amplified and then sequenced. The immunoSEQ assay, a bias-corrected multiplex PCR combined with high-throughput sequencing, was used for TCRbeta amplification. Under the source paper's analysis protocol: Every unique nucleotide sequence counted as a clone and was annotated with V, D and J genes, copy number and frequency. Sequences were labeled productive if in frame, and non-productive if out of frame or containing stop codons. As previously described, Shannon's entropy was used to calculate clonality. Mean CDR3 Kyte-Doolittle hydropathy was derived from the predicted amino acid sequences of productive clones. Scaled V gene usage was hierarchically clustered using Manhattan distance and complete linkage with the R hclust function. To assess clone sharing by CDR3 amino acid sequence, 12 repertoires per group were resampled over 100 rounds. The repertoires were searched for 70 published EBV-specific and almost 250 published CMV-specific TCRbeta sequences. A couple of CVID samples that yielded fewer than 10,000 sequences were excluded from the analysis, so 42 CVID repertoires were retained. TCRdb's version of the immuneACCESS table is confined to in-frame rearrangements and falls short of the full clone set. An unresolved V gene accounts for under half of the shortfall where checked; the remainder is of unknown origin. The V and J calls and clone size come from that table; D and trimming were worked out from the DNA. The table gives roughly 34,000 clones for this sample, with none occurring only once. In total, the top ten clones hold 0.95% of the sample.

The receptor chain draws on TRBV4-1 and TRBJ2-7; 8 of the junction bases match TRBD2. Sequenced: peripheral blood mononuclear cells. This clonotype originated in a person between 18 and 75 years old in good health. The CDR3 bases that were read are TGCGCCAGCAGTGGGTTAGCGGGGATGACCTACGAG. The resulting protein is CASSGLAGMTYE. The full CDR3 protein reads CASSGLAGMTYEQYF.